This T cell receptor (beta chain) is drawn from a study of control samples from healthy donors and cancer patients. The germline V gene has CDR1 SGHTA and CDR2 FQGNSA. Trimming removed 1 base at V and 3 bases at J, with 7 bases between. The CDR3 has 14 residues. The table came from immunoSEQ multiplex PCR; TCRdb's copy has only in-frame clones and leaves some out. The data contain approximately 52,000 clones, about 96% of them seen just once; the ten biggest clones take up around 1%. Sequencing input: blood. The clonotype originates from a woman aged 18-30 years in good health. The V gene is TRBV7-2, the J gene TRBJ1-5, with D uncertain. In nucleotides, the CDR3 is TGTGCCAGCAGCTTAGGAGGCAACAATCAGCCCCAGCATTTT. It is translated as CASSLGGNNQPQHF.